Following are 30 T cell receptor beta chains from one sample sequenced in a study of somatic mutations in cytotoxic T cells in rheumatoid arthritis. The repertoire was sequenced with immunoSEQ multiplex PCR; TCRdb's copy has only in-frame clones and lacks some. The sample shows around 19,000 clones, 70% to 85% of them seen only once. Sequencing was carried out using CD8+ T cells sorted from blood. These receptors came from a man aged 60 to 69 in good health.

In this sample, this clone turned up once. The chain employs TRBV6-4 and TRBJ2-1, with TRBD1 matching 8 bases. With 5 bases clipped from V and 9 bases from J, the junction kept 9 bases outside the gene matches. The germline gives CDR1 MRHNA, CDR2 SNTAGT. The CDR3 sequence is 14 residues long. The CDR3 spells CASSNGQGGGEQFF. The CDR3 coding sequence is TGTGCCAGCAGTAACGGACAGGGAGGTGGTGAGCAGTTCTTC.

The chain has TRBV7-9 and TRBJ2-5, with TRBD1 matching 7 bases. The J call may be faulty, since TRBJ2-7 better matches the DNA end. The CDR3 consists of 14 residues. Germline-derived CDR1 and CDR2 are SEHNR and FQNEAQ (reference sequence). In DNA form, the CDR3 reads TGTGCCAGCAGCCCAGGGGGAACCCGCTACGAGCAGTACTTC. The encoded protein is CASSPGGTRYEQYF.

This chain links TRBV7-7 with TRBJ2-2; 8 positions match TRBD1. Germline trimming cut 5 bases from V and 3 bases from J; bases unmatched to any gene: 8. Germline CDR1 is SSHAT and CDR2 is FNYEAQ (reference sequence). This CDR3 has 16 amino acids. The CDR3 coding sequence is TGTGCCAGCAGCATACCGACAGGGGAGGACACCGGGGAGCTGTTTTTT. Translated, it gives CASSIPTGEDTGELFF.

The J gene is TRBJ2-3, the V gene TRBV2; TRBD2 is a possible D gene (5 bases). CDR1 SNHLY and CDR2 FYNNEI come from the germline V gene. Deletions cut 7 bases from V and 3 bases from J, with 20 bases between. The CDR3 extends over 16 amino acids. The CDR3 coding sequence is TGTGCCAGCATTCGGCGGACGGCCGAGGGAACAGATACGCAGTATTTT. Protein product: CASIRRTAEGTDTQYF.

This chain links TRBV6-5 with TRBJ1-2; tentative D call: TRBD1 (6 bases). The CDR3 length is 14 residues. The germline V gene encodes CDR1 MNHEY and CDR2 SVGAGI. V was pared by 5 bases and J by 2 bases, with 12 bases between. The CDR3 region is CASSDNRENYGYTF. Here the CDR3 DNA reads TGTGCCAGCAGTGATAACAGGGAAAACTATGGCTACACCTTC.

In this sample, this clone turned up a few times. This rearrangement joins TRBV30 to TRBJ2-7; D is unclear. V was clipped by 4 bases and J by 3 bases, with 13 bases between them. The CDR3 spans 13 residues. The germline V gene has CDR1 GTSNPN and CDR2 SVGIG (reference sequence). CDR3 DNA sequence: TGTGCCTGGAAGCGTGGAGTTAGCTACGAGCAGTACTTC. Its protein product is CAWKRGVSYEQYF.

This clone was counted once. The chain joins TRBV4-3 to TRBJ2-5, with unresolved D. V dropped 0 bases and J dropped 4 bases, with 9 bases sitting between them. This CDR3 spans 14 amino acids. Looked up from germline, CDR1 is LGHNA and CDR2 is YSLEER. CDR3 sequence reads: CASSQERTGETQYF. The CDR3 DNA reads as TGCGCCAGCAGCCAAGAGAGAACCGGAGAGACCCAGTACTTC.

The chain employs TRBV15 and TRBJ2-7; no clear D gene. The germline V and J ends were trimmed by 0 bases and 3 bases, with 6 bases remaining between them. Germline CDR1 is LNHNV and CDR2 is YYDKDF (reference sequence). The CDR3 extends over 13 amino acids. In nucleotides, the CDR3 is TGTGCCACCAGCAGAGATCACAACTACGAGCAGTACTTC. It codes for CATSRDHNYEQYF.

This clone was seen only a few times. The V gene is TRBV10-2, the J gene TRBJ2-7, with 7 bases identical to TRBD1. Looked up from germline, CDR1 is WSHSY and CDR2 is SAAADI. The CDR3 has 15 amino acids. V lost 0 bases to trimming and J lost 4 bases; unmatched junction nucleotides: 6. The CDR3 sequence: CASSESTGTGYEQYF. In DNA, the CDR3 is TGCGCCAGCAGTGAGTCGACAGGGACGGGATACGAGCAGTACTTC.

This chain connects TRBV4-1 to TRBJ2-1; 11 bases match TRBD2. This CDR3 is 18 amino acids long. Germline assignment: CDR1 MGHRA and CDR2 YSYEKL. The ends lost 1 base at V and 3 bases at J; junction bases unmatched: 8. CDR3 loop: CASSQVVTGTSGYNEQFF. DNA of the CDR3: TGCGCCAGCAGCCAAGTAGTGACCGGGACTAGCGGCTACAATGAGCAGTTCTTC.

This sequence joins TRBV6-6 and TRBJ2-3, with D possibly being TRBD2 (5 bases). Germline CDR1 MNHNY, CDR2 SVGAGI (reference sequence). The CDR3 is 12 amino acids. V was cut by 0 bases and J by 10 bases, with 8 bases left in between. In DNA, the CDR3 is TGTGCCAGCAGTTACTCGGGCGGGCCGCAGTATTTT. This translates into CASSYSGGPQYF.

This clone was seen once. The chain combines TRBV30 with TRBJ1-5; TRBD1 matches at 8 bases. After removal of 3 bases from V and 0 bases from J, the junction contained 7 bases not matched to a gene. The CDR3 sequence is 16 residues long. Per germline, CDR1 GTSNPN and CDR2 SVGIG (reference sequence). The CDR3 sequence is CAWRPTGAGSNQPQHF. The CDR3 region has the DNA TGTGCCTGGAGGCCGACAGGGGCGGGTAGCAATCAGCCCCAGCATTTT. The full variable domain, completed using reference TRBV30 and TRBJ1-5, is SQTIHQWPATLVQPVGSPLSLECTVEGTSNPNLYWYRQAAGRGLQLLFYSVGIGQISSEVPQNLSASRPQDRQFILSSKKLLLSDSGFYLCAWRPTGAGSNQPQHFGDGTRLSIL.

The rearrangement uses TRBV7-6 and TRBJ2-7; 9 positions agree with TRBD1. The germline CDR1 and CDR2 sequences are SGHVS and FNYEAQ. This CDR3 is 15 amino acids long. Germline trimming cut 8 bases from V and 6 bases from J; bases unmatched to any gene: 14. The CDR3 here is CASRLRVGQGSEQYF. CDR3 sequence (DNA): TGTGCCAGCCGACTGCGAGTCGGACAGGGGAGCGAGCAGTACTTC.

V is TRBV9 and J is TRBJ1-5, with D possibly TRBD1 on 6 matching bases. V dropped 0 bases and J dropped 5 bases, with 6 bases sitting between them. Germline lookup yields CDR1 SGDLS and CDR2 YYNGEE. The CDR3 consists of 13 residues. The CDR3 DNA sequence: TGTGCCAGCAGCGTAGCAGGGGATCAGCCCCAGCATTTT. Protein sequence: CASSVAGDQPQHF.

The rearrangement links TRBV27 to TRBJ2-7; 11 bases are shared with TRBD1. The length of the CDR3 is 16 residues. Germline CDR1 reads MNHEY; CDR2 reads SMNVEV (reference sequence). V shed 2 bases, J shed 3 bases, and the junction held 6 bases outside the gene matches. The CDR3 is CASSLVRTGGYYEQYF. CDR3 nucleotide sequence: TGTGCCAGCAGTTTAGTTAGGACAGGGGGCTACTACGAGCAGTACTTC.

The chain couples TRBV11-1 to TRBJ1-1, with D unresolved. V dropped 0 bases and J dropped 5 bases, with 7 bases sitting between them. CDR1 and CDR2 (germline): SGHAT, FQDESV (reference sequence). The CDR3 is 13 residues long. The CDR3 DNA reads TGTGCCAGCAGCTTAGCGCGGGGAACTGAAGCTTTCTTT. This sequence encodes CASSLARGTEAFF.

This chain connects TRBV11-3 to TRBJ2-1; TRBD1 agrees at 8 bases. The germline gives CDR1 SGHNT, CDR2 YENEEA. Trimming cost V 1 base and J 6 bases; bases outside gene matches: 8. The CDR3 has 16 residues. As DNA, the CDR3 is TGTGCCAGCAGCTTAGCCCCCGGACAGGGCCTCAATGAGCAGTTCTTC. Protein product: CASSLAPGQGLNEQFF. Full variable domain (remainder filled in from reference TRBV11-3 and TRBJ2-1): EAGVVQSPRYKIIEKKQPVAFWCNPISGHNTLYWYLQNLGQGPELLIRYENEEAVDDSQLPKDRFSAERLKGVDSTLKIQPAELGDSAVYLCASSLAPGQGLNEQFFGPGTRLTVL.

V usage is TRBV5-4 and J usage is TRBJ1-3; D possibly corresponds to TRBD1 (6 bases). This CDR3 contains 15 residues. V was cut by 4 bases and J by 2 bases, with 13 bases left in between. Germline lookup yields CDR1 SGHNT and CDR2 YYREEE (reference sequence). This chain's CDR3 is CASSPRGGTGNTIYF. CDR3 bases: TGTGCCAGCAGCCCAAGAGGGGGTACTGGAAACACCATATATTTT.

J is TRBJ2-7 and V is TRBV6-1; a possible D gene is TRBD2 (5 bases). Trimming left V 3 bases short and J 2 bases short, with 8 bases between. Germline V gene sequence: CDR1 MNHNS, CDR2 SASEGT. The CDR3 consists of 13 residues. CDR3 sequence reads: CASSDGETYEQYF. CDR3 nucleotide sequence: TGTGCCAGCAGTGATGGGGAGACCTACGAGCAGTACTTC.

The V call is TRBV29-1, the J call TRBJ2-5; D is uncertain. Germline V gene sequence: CDR1 SQVTM, CDR2 ANQGSEA. V was trimmed by 7 bases and J by 4 bases, leaving 13 bases between them. The length of the CDR3 is 12 residues. The CDR3 region has the DNA TGCAGCGCGCCCTCTAGTCGAGAGACCCAGTACTTC. Amino acid sequence: CSAPSSRETQYF. Full variable domain (remainder filled in from reference TRBV29-1 and TRBJ2-5): SAVISQKPSRDICQRGTSLTIQCQVDSQVTMMFWYRQQPGQSLTLIATANQGSEATYESGFVIDKFPISRPNLTFSTLTVSNMSPEDSSIYLCSAPSSRETQYFGPGTRLLVL.

The CDR3 loop reads CASSSDRVGGYTF. CDR3 nucleotide sequence: TGCGCCAGCAGCTCGGACAGGGTGGGTGGCTACACCTTC. The chain carries TRBV5-1 and TRBJ1-2; 8 positions agree with TRBD1. CDR3 length: 13 residues. CDR1 is SGHRS, CDR2 YFSETQ, per germline. Trimming cost V 3 bases and J 7 bases; bases outside gene matches: 5.

The CDR3 DNA follows: TGTGCCAGCAGACATTCTAGCGAGATATACCAAGAGACCCAGTACTTC. Protein: CASRHSSEIYQETQYF. The V gene is TRBV28, the J gene TRBJ2-5; possibly TRBD2 for D (6 bases). Trimming cost V 6 bases and J 0 bases, with 17 bases left between them. The germline V gene encodes CDR1 MDHEN and CDR2 SYDVKM. The CDR3 covers 16 residues.

This sequence joins TRBV7-2 and TRBJ1-1; D gene ambiguous. Germline lookup yields CDR1 SGHTA and CDR2 FQGNSA. The V gene lost 5 bases and the J gene lost 1 base, with 8 bases spanning the gap. This CDR3 comprises 13 residues. The CDR3 loop reads CASSLHKNTEAFF. The CDR3 nucleotides read TGTGCCAGCAGCCTCCACAAGAACACTGAAGCTTTCTTT.

The chain links TRBV19 to TRBJ2-3, with 11 bases identical to TRBD2. The CDR3 consists of 16 residues. V shed 4 bases, J shed 5 bases, and the junction held 8 bases outside the gene matches. Germline V gives CDR1 LNHDA, CDR2 SQIVND (reference sequence). The DNA of the CDR3 is TGTGCCAGTAGTACTCTTAGCGGGAGGGCCAGAGATACGCAGTATTTT. Translation gives CASSTLSGRARDTQYF.

In nucleotides, the CDR3 is TGTGCCAGCAGTGGATGGACAGGGTTGGGCGAAAAACTGTTTTTT. It specifies CASSGWTGLGEKLFF. The chain carries TRBV25-1 and TRBJ1-4; 8 bases are shared with TRBD1. V was pared by 4 bases and J by 8 bases, with 9 bases of the junction left unmatched. The CDR3 contains 15 residues. Germline CDR1 is MGHDK and CDR2 is SYGVNS.

This chain joins TRBV9 and TRBJ2-2; possibly TRBD1 for D (5 bases). There are 15 residues in the CDR3. The V gene lost 2 bases and the J gene lost 5 bases, with 13 bases spanning the gap. CDR1 SGDLS and CDR2 YYNGEE come from the germline V gene. This CDR3 reads CASSVSQGRTGELFF. The CDR3 DNA sequence: TGTGCCAGCAGCGTTTCCCAGGGTAGGACCGGGGAGCTGTTTTTT.

The rearrangement joins TRBV4-3 to TRBJ2-3; possible D gene TRBD2, 6 bases. The CDR3 has 17 residues. Trimming took off 0 bases at V and 0 bases at J, with 13 bases between the two ends. CDR1 is LGHNA and CDR2 is YSLEER in the germline V gene. The CDR3 sequence is CASSQDTSTSSTDTQYF. In DNA, the CDR3 is TGCGCCAGCAGCCAAGACACTAGCACCTCTAGCACAGATACGCAGTATTTT.

This chain connects TRBV15 to TRBJ2-7, with 9 bases matching TRBD1. The germline V gene has CDR1 LNHNV and CDR2 YYDKDF (reference sequence). The junction had 4 bases not matched to a gene; V was cut back by 1 base and J by 3 bases. The CDR3 extends over 15 amino acids. The CDR3 DNA sequence: TGTGCCACCAGCAGAGGGACAGGGGACTTCTACGAGCAGTACTTC. This encodes CATSRGTGDFYEQYF.

J is TRBJ2-7 and V is TRBV4-2; 7 nucleotides match TRBD2. Germline V gene lookup returns CDR1 LGHNA and CDR2 YNFKEQ. With 4 bases clipped from V and 2 bases from J, the junction kept 5 bases outside the gene matches. The CDR3 totals 14 residues. CDR3 in amino acids: CASSPSSGAYEQYF. The CDR3 nucleotides read TGTGCCAGCAGCCCCTCTAGCGGAGCCTACGAGCAGTACTTC.

This clone occurred a few times. This chain uses TRBV6-5 with TRBJ1-5; D is uncertain. The germline CDR1 and CDR2 sequences are MNHEY and SVGAGI. V was pared by 6 bases and J by 2 bases, with 11 bases between. CDR3 length: 14 residues. The CDR3 protein is CASSPIGGNQPQHF. CDR3 in DNA: TGTGCCAGCAGCCCGATCGGGGGCAATCAGCCCCAGCATTTT.